Below are 12 T cell receptor beta chains sequenced from a single sample in a study of T cells in Graves' hyperthyroidism and ophthalmopathy. RNA transcripts provided the source from which TCR beta CDR3 regions were amplified. HTBI primers were employed in a first-round RT-PCR of the TCR CDR3. TCRdb passed the multiplex PCR reads through MiXCR, listing each CDR3 protein once. The repertoire holds some 760,000 distinct CDR3 sequences, with about 15% as singletons. The source material was blood. The receptors were gathered from a young woman with Graves' hyperthyroidism.

This clonotype occurred many times. J is TRBJ2-7 and V is TRBV6-1, with TRBD1 matching over 8 bases. CDR1 and CDR2 (germline): MNHNS, SASEGT. This CDR3 is 12 amino acids long. Trimming took 9 bases from V and 4 from J; bases not matched to a gene: 5. CDR3 DNA: TGTGCCAGTGGACAGGGAGGTTACGAGCAGTACTTC. This translates into CASGQGGYEQYF.

Here the CDR3 reads CASSREGSGANVLTF. CDR3 in DNA: TGTGCCAGCAGTAGGGAGGGGTCTGGGGCCAACGTCCTGACTTTC. The V gene is TRBV6-1, the J gene TRBJ2-6; 7 positions match TRBD2. The CDR3 is made up of 15 amino acids. The V gene end was trimmed by 5 bases and the J gene end by 1 base; junction bases not matched to a gene: 2. Germline V CDR1 and CDR2: MNHNS, SASEGT.

This chain connects TRBV19 to TRBJ2-3, with D perhaps matching TRBD2 (6 bases). V shed 5 bases and J shed 5 bases, with 14 bases lying between them. The CDR3 is 14 amino acids. Germline lookup yields CDR1 LNHDA and CDR2 SQIVND (reference sequence). In DNA, the CDR3 is TGTGCCAGTAGTGGTCTAGCGCCTCGAGATACGCAGTATTTT. Residues: CASSGLAPRDTQYF.

The chain couples TRBV28 to TRBJ1-4; D is undetermined. CDR1 and CDR2 (germline): MDHEN, SYDVKM. Trimming cost V 7 bases and J 8 bases, with 14 bases left between them. This CDR3 contains 13 residues. The CDR3 DNA reads as TGTGCCAGCATTCGGGGAGTGGGGGAAAAACTGTTTTTT. Residues: CASIRGVGEKLFF.

V and J are TRBV5-5 and TRBJ2-1, with TRBD2 matching 7 bases. The CDR3 extends over 15 amino acids. The V segment lost 2 bases and the J segment 6 bases; nucleotides outside the gene matches: 8. The germline gives CDR1 SGHKS, CDR2 YYEKEE (reference sequence). CDR3 nucleotide sequence: TGTGCCAGCAGCTTCGGCGGGAGTAAATCCAATGAGCAGTTCTTC. The encoded protein is CASSFGGSKSNEQFF. Based on the CDR3 plus reference TRBV5-5 and TRBJ2-1, the full variable domain is DAGVTQSPTHLIKTRGQQVTLRCSPISGHKSVSWYQQVLGQGPQFIFQYYEKEERGRGNFPDRFSARQFPNYSSELNVNALLLGDSALYLCASSFGGSKSNEQFFGPGTRLTVL.

The CDR3 DNA sequence: TGTGCCAGCAGTTTTTTTACAGCTAACGCTTTCTTT. It encodes CASSFFTANAFF. The chain joins TRBV12-3 or TRBV12-4 to TRBJ1-1, with unresolved D. This CDR3 spans 12 amino acids. Deletions cut 3 bases from V and 11 bases from J, with 13 bases between.

This clonotype was seen a single time. The chain links TRBV7-9 to TRBJ2-2; tentative D call: TRBD1 (6 bases). Trimming pared 5 bases from V and 4 bases from J, leaving 14 bases between. The CDR3 is 15 residues long. Germline V gene lookup returns CDR1 SEHNR and CDR2 FQNEAQ (reference sequence). The chain's CDR3 is CASSHYRDGTGELFF. CDR3 coding DNA: TGTGCCAGCAGCCACTACAGGGACGGCACCGGGGAGCTGTTTTTT.

This clonotype was observed at least ten times. The rearrangement links TRBV29-1 to TRBJ1-1; D perhaps matches TRBD1 (5 bases). The germline V and J ends were trimmed by 7 bases and 3 bases, with 15 bases remaining between them. CDR3 length: 13 amino acids. Germline V gene sequence: CDR1 SQVTM, CDR2 ANQGSEA. The CDR3 loop is CSANPGWDTEAFF. In DNA, the CDR3 is TGCAGCGCTAACCCAGGGTGGGACACTGAAGCTTTCTTT.

Many counts were recorded for this clonotype. V gene TRBV10-1 combines with J gene TRBJ2-1; 8 nucleotides match TRBD2. The germline CDR1 and CDR2 sequences are WNHNN and SYGVQD (reference sequence). V was pared by 2 bases and J by 10 bases, with 4 bases of the junction left unmatched. The length of the CDR3 is 13 residues. This chain's CDR3 is CASSESGSGEQFF. DNA of the CDR3: TGCGCCAGCAGTGAGAGCGGGAGCGGCGAGCAGTTCTTC.

About this clonotype itself: Being one base from a much bigger clone, this may be a read error. V and J are TRBV2 and TRBJ2-7; no reliable D call. The end of the DNA is better explained by TRBJ2-1, so the J call may be wrong. CDR1 and CDR2 from the germline V gene are SNHLY and FYNNEI. The CDR3 has 14 residues. CDR3 DNA sequence: TGTGCCAGCAGCCTGACCTGGGCCTCCTACGAGCAGTTCTTC. As protein: CASSLTWASYEQFF.

This clonotype was detected a few times. The chain joins TRBV7-9 to TRBJ1-1; D gene ambiguous. Trimming cost V 1 base and J 9 bases, with 15 bases left between them. From germline, CDR1 is SEHNR and CDR2 FQNEAQ (reference sequence). The CDR3 totals 14 residues. CDR3 sequence (DNA): TGTGCCAGCAGCTTAGGTCCGGGTGCCCCTAAAGCTTTCTTT. Translated, it gives CASSLGPGAPKAFF.

The V call is TRBV29-1, the J call TRBJ1-1, with a tentative D call TRBD1 (5 bases). V was trimmed by 6 bases and J by 4 bases, leaving 27 bases between them. The germline gives CDR1 SQVTM, CDR2 ANQGSEA. The CDR3 covers 17 residues. CDR3 DNA: TGCAGCGTCATCTCGGGACGGGGTGGGGCTATGGGCACTGAAGCTTTCTTT. This codes for CSVISGRGGAMGTEAFF.